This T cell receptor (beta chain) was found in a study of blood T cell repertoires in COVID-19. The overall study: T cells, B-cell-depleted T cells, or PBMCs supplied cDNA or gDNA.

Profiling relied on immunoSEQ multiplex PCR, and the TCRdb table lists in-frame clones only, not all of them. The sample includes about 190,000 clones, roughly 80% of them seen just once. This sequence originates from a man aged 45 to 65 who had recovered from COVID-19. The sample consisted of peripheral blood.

CDR3 in DNA: TGTGCCAGCACATTGCGGGGGGAATGGAAACTGTTTTTT. Amino acids: CASTLRGEWKLFF. This sequence joins TRBV6-5 and TRBJ1-4; tentative D call: TRBD1 (5 bases). The germline V gene encodes CDR1 MNHEY and CDR2 SVGAGI. V gave up 7 bases and J gave up 11 bases, with 17 bases separating them. CDR3 size: 13 residues.